This T cell receptor (beta chain) was documented in a study of shared clonotypes between healthy human individuals (dated by TCRdb to about 2020). As for the study more broadly: The cohort included a few men and a couple of women between 18 and 49 years of age. Per donor, three plates each were used for CD4 naive and CD4 memory, two for CD8 naive, and one for CD8 memory. Blood TCR repertoires of a handful of healthy adults were deeply sequenced to estimate repertoire size and the extent of clonotype sharing between individuals. To increase sequencing depth and limit assay-specific biases, different laboratories used diverse techniques to prepare libraries and sequence TCR repertoires. Each donor's leukapheresis produced roughly between roughly 0.85 and 9.5 billion PBMCs. Overall study outcomes, separate from this receptor: Naive subsets generally had larger estimated clonotype richness than memory subsets. Incomplete sequencing was indicated by rarefaction of sorted-subset datasets, despite the large sequencing depth. Higher generation probabilities were observed for clonotypes shared by all four sorted-subset donors than for non-shared clonotypes. Sampling was restricted to blood, and TCR repertoires in tissues likely differ from the TCR repertoires found in blood. Sharing across a few donors was observed for about 5% of naive CD4, about 3.2% of naive CD8, about 2.5% of memory CD4, and about 0.4% of memory CD8 clonotypes. Based on pairwise subsampling, the degree of clonotype sharing among donors was expected to be affected by sequencing depth. Because the study included only a small number of donors, the genetic and exposure-history diversity represented was limited.

Using the deep immunoSEQ assay, TCR CDR3 regions were amplified from genomic DNA by multiplex PCR. For each cell subset, the extracted genomic DNA was distributed evenly across all wells of several immunoSEQ 96-well plates, and each plate served as one replicate. Each replicate PCR for sorted subsets received about 210 ng genomic DNA, equal to 30,000 or so T cell genomes. Purified libraries were quantified with a Qubit 3.0 fluorometer, sized on a Bioanalyzer 2100, and re-quantified with the KAPA Library Quantification kit. Each immunoSEQ 96-well plate was sequenced on its own single-read 150-cycle Illumina NextSeq 550 flow cell. In the paper's pipeline: Because the immunoSEQ output held only junctional sequences and lacked quality scores, the filtering could not match the filtering applied to full-length reads. Sequences were annotated with PyIR, a Python wrapper for IgBLAST v1.9, and V/J genes and CDR3 were assigned using IMGT germline references. Reads were filtered out if the reads had weak V/J assignments (E-value above 1e-6), no CDR3, stop codons, out-of-frame junctions, or ambiguous translated residues. V3J clonotypes were defined by identical inferred V gene, J gene, and CDR3 amino acid sequence. To compute the percentage overlap between repertoires, the number of shared unique clonotypes was divided by the size of the smaller repertoire. RTK rarefaction, the Chao1 estimator, and Recon v2.1 estimates of unobserved clonotypes were used to assess repertoire richness. OLGA was used to compute generation probabilities for all TCRbeta clonotypes that the gDNA method yielded from a handful of donors. The table comes from immuneACCESS by way of TCRdb, which keeps in-frame sequences with V and J called. Part of the clones is missing from these tables; in studies checked, under half for an unresolved V gene and the rest for unknown reasons. V, J and clone size derive from that table, while D and trimming were established from the DNA sequence. This sample holds over a million clones; 75% to 80% were observed only once. In total, the top ten clones hold more than 0.5% of the sample.

Compared with germline, V lacks 2 bases and J lacks 6 bases; bases without a gene match: 3. The CDR3 runs 14 amino acids, cysteine and phenylalanine included. CDR3 DNA only is kept here, 42 bases in frame from base 1. The germline V gene gives CDR1 as MDHEN and CDR2 as SYDVKM. To note about this clone: What this receptor recognizes is not known. No base quality values were provided; no much bigger clone lies one nucleotide off.

The donors were healthy, HIV-negative adults with no recently reported acute infections or vaccinations. Every donor was a Caucasian adult living in Nashville, Tennessee, USA. CD4+ T cells were enriched by magnetic negative selection; naive cells were then positively selected on CD45RA, and the negative fraction formed the memory subset. Blood was obtained by leukapheresis, after which PBMCs were separated by Ficoll-Histopaque density gradient centrifugation and cryopreserved in liquid nitrogen vapor phase. Purity and quantity of every magnetically sorted T cell population were checked by analytical flow cytometry. Genomic DNA was isolated from every sorted fraction and measured by UV absorbance on a Nanodrop 2000c.

Recombination linked TRBV28 to TRBJ2-5; 10 of the junction bases match TRBD2. The sample consisted of memory CD4+ T cells from PBMCs. The cell subset or site label of this sample denotes: CD45RA-negative fraction. The clonotype comes from a man aged 18 to 29 in good health. Some clones in this sample may be carry-over from other donors' samples. The CDR3 reads as follows: CASSLTAGGQTQYF. Here is the DNA: TGTGCCAGCAGTTTAACAGCGGGAGGGCAGACCCAGTACTTC.